The rows below give T cell receptor beta chains drawn from one sample of a study of blood T cells in healthy people across ages. TCRdb recomputed calls from the 5' RACE reads with MiXCR, one row per CDR3 protein. The top ten clones hold 10% to 13% of a sample with about 930,000 distinct CDR3 sequences, roughly 29% of them seen once. This same sample was also part of a study on T cells of mothers and their children.

Sample: blood. These receptors came from a woman aged 40 to 50 in good health. Both conserved end residues are part of each CDR3. D genes are given only for firm matches. For some rows the clone size is stated as once, few or many, or as a class when expanded; others skip it.

clone_size,v_call,j_call,d_call,cdr3_aa,cdr3_nt
many,TRBV29-1,TRBJ2-3,-,CSVARGPGGTDTQYF,TGCAGCGTTGCCCGAGGACCGGGGGGCACAGATACGCAGTATTTT
-,TRBV4-1,TRBJ1-5,TRBD1,CASSVSQGTGNQPQHF,TGCGCCAGCAGTGTTTCACAGGGGACGGGCAATCAGCCCCAGCATTTT
-,TRBV19,TRBJ1-5,-,CASSIGRGQPQHF,TGTGCCAGTAGTATAGGCAGGGGTCAGCCCCAGCATTTT
-,TRBV2,TRBJ1-1,-,CAAERAPMNTEAFF,TGTGCCGCCGAGAGGGCCCCCATGAACACTGAAGCTTTCTTT
-,TRBV19,TRBJ1-2,-,CASSSRRDAPSGYTF,TGTGCCAGTAGTTCCCGCCGGGACGCCCCGAGCGGCTACACCTTC
-,TRBV5-1,TRBJ2-1,TRBD2,CASSAGLAGEVDEQFF,TGCGCCAGCAGCGCCGGACTAGCGGGGGAAGTCGATGAGCAGTTCTTC
many,TRBV20-1,TRBJ2-3,-,CSANGGTGHSTDTQYF,TGCAGTGCCAATGGGGGAACAGGGCACAGCACAGATACGCAGTATTTT
few,TRBV20-1,TRBJ1-1,-,CSASVGLMNTEAFF,TGCAGTGCTAGTGTGGGGTTAATGAACACTGAAGCTTTCTTT
-,TRBV18,TRBJ2-1,-,CASSPSEGASNEQFF,TGTGCCAGCTCACCGTCCGAAGGGGCATCCAATGAGCAGTTCTTC
-,TRBV12-3/TRBV12-4,TRBJ2-2,-,CASSASLIALANTGELFF,TGTGCCAGCAGTGCTTCCCTAATAGCGCTCGCGAACACCGGGGAGCTGTTTTTT
-,TRBV6-2/TRBV6-3,TRBJ2-7,-,CASSHGWRSHTRSSYEQYF,TGTGCCAGCAGTCACGGTTGGCGGAGCCACACCAGGAGCTCCTACGAGCAGTACTTC
-,TRBV7-3,TRBJ2-3,-,CAGSFAHLVPQYF,TGTGCCGGCAGCTTCGCGCACCTAGTTCCGCAGTATTTT
-,TRBV30,TRBJ2-7,-,CAWSGGGGPVEQYF,TGTGCCTGGAGTGGAGGGGGGGGGCCTGTCGAGCAGTACTTC
-,TRBV6-1,TRBJ1-6,TRBD1,CASSESRGRNSPLHF,TGTGCCAGCAGTGAAAGTAGGGGGCGGAATTCACCCCTCCACTTT
many,TRBV7-8,TRBJ2-7,TRBD2,CASSATLGGSEQYF,TGTGCCAGCAGCGCTACCCTGGGAGGGAGCGAGCAGTACTTC
few,TRBV5-1,TRBJ1-1,-,CASSGNRLDTEAFF,TGCGCCAGCAGCGGAAACAGGCTAGACACTGAAGCTTTCTTT
-,TRBV6-2/TRBV6-3,TRBJ1-1,-,CASSLGVAFF,TGTGCCAGCAGTCTCGGGGTAGCTTTCTTT
-,TRBV7-9,TRBJ1-6,-,CASRETERSPLHF,TGTGCCAGCAGGGAGACGGAGCGATCACCCCTCCACTTT
-,TRBV6-5,TRBJ1-4,TRBD1,CASSDRGMGEKLFF,TGTGCCAGCAGCGACAGGGGAATGGGTGAAAAACTGTTTTTT
many,TRBV6-5,TRBJ2-1,TRBD1,CASSYGQAWDEQFF,TGTGCCAGCAGTTATGGACAGGCCTGGGATGAGCAGTTCTTC
-,TRBV7-3,TRBJ1-2,TRBD1,CASSSSGQGVGYTF,TGTGCCAGCAGCTCCTCTGGACAGGGGGTAGGCTACACCTTC
many,TRBV5-1,TRBJ2-7,TRBD1,CASSLDRTGISEQYF,TGCGCCAGCAGCTTGGACCGGACAGGGATTTCCGAGCAGTACTTC
-,TRBV7-2,TRBJ1-2,-,CASSLDRSGTAYGYTF,TGTGCCAGCAGCTTAGATCGCAGTGGTACAGCCTATGGCTACACCTTC
-,TRBV12-3/TRBV12-4,TRBJ2-7,-,CASSSTHF,TGTGCCAGCAGCTCTACCCACTTC
many,TRBV12-3/TRBV12-4,TRBJ2-1,-,CASRGGTLSSYNEQFF,TGTGCCAGTAGGGGGGGAACCTTAAGCTCCTACAATGAGCAGTTCTTC
-,TRBV20-1,TRBJ2-3,TRBD2,CSARTSGGRTDTQYF,TGCAGTGCTAGGACTAGCGGGGGCAGAACAGATACGCAGTATTTT
-,TRBV7-2,TRBJ1-2,-,CASSLGLVSPGYTF,TGTGCCAGCAGCTTAGGTTTAGTGTCTCCTGGCTACACCTTC
-,TRBV28,TRBJ2-7,-,CASSLPLGEQYF,TGTGCCAGCAGTTTACCCCTAGGGGAGCAGTACTTC
-,TRBV20-1,TRBJ2-7,-,CSARSLDRVTYEQYF,TGCAGTGCTAGGTCCTTAGATAGGGTAACCTACGAGCAGTACTTC
many,TRBV21-1,TRBJ2-6,-,CARQGSGANVLTF,TGTGCCAGACAGGGAAGTGGGGCCAACGTCCTGACTTTC
few,TRBV20-1,TRBJ2-7,-,CSARDRDGGYEQYF,TGCAGTGCTAGAGATCGGGACGGAGGATACGAGCAGTACTTC
-,TRBV27,TRBJ1-6,-,CASSLGAGNSPLHF,TGTGCCAGCAGTTTGGGGGCAGGTAATTCACCCCTCCACTTT
-,TRBV27,TRBJ1-4,-,CASSQLPSGEKLFF,TGTGCCAGCAGCCAACTGCCCAGCGGTGAAAAACTGTTTTTT
-,TRBV29-1,TRBJ2-2,-,CSVEDRARPTGELFF,TGCAGCGTTGAAGATCGCGCCAGACCCACCGGGGAGCTGTTTTTT
few,TRBV24-1,TRBJ2-3,-,CATSRETEQTQYF,TGTGCCACCTCCCGAGAGACAGAACAGACGCAGTATTTT
many,TRBV5-6,TRBJ1-2,TRBD1,CASSGGQGIFYGYTF,TGTGCCAGCAGCGGGGGACAGGGAATCTTCTATGGCTACACCTTC
many,TRBV20-1,TRBJ2-7,-,CSASGEGGGSYEQYF,TGCAGTGCTAGTGGCGAGGGAGGAGGTTCCTACGAGCAGTACTTC
many,TRBV29-1,TRBJ2-1,-,CSVRLRGWDNEQFF,TGCAGCGTCCGTCTTAGGGGATGGGACAATGAGCAGTTCTTC
-,TRBV18,TRBJ1-2,TRBD1,CASSAGTGTRYTF,TGTGCCAGCTCAGCCGGGACAGGGACACGCTACACCTTC
few,TRBV7-6,TRBJ2-1,TRBD1,CASSPLGQGYNEQFF,TGTGCCAGCAGCCCTCTGGGACAGGGGTACAATGAGCAGTTCTTC
few,TRBV12-3/TRBV12-4,TRBJ2-5,-,CASSFRTNLQSGQYF,TGTGCCAGCAGTTTCAGGACTAATCTCCAATCGGGACAGTACTTC
many,TRBV6-1,TRBJ1-5,-,CASTHRGRGDQPQHF,TGTGCCAGCACCCATCGGGGGAGGGGTGATCAGCCCCAGCATTTT
-,TRBV7-6,TRBJ2-2,-,CASSWTPNTGELFF,TGTGCCAGCAGCTGGACACCAAACACCGGGGAGCTGTTTTTT
once,TRBV5-4,TRBJ2-7,-,CASSILSGTSYEQYF,TGTGCCAGCAGCATTCTAAGTGGTACCTCCTACGAGCAGTACTTC